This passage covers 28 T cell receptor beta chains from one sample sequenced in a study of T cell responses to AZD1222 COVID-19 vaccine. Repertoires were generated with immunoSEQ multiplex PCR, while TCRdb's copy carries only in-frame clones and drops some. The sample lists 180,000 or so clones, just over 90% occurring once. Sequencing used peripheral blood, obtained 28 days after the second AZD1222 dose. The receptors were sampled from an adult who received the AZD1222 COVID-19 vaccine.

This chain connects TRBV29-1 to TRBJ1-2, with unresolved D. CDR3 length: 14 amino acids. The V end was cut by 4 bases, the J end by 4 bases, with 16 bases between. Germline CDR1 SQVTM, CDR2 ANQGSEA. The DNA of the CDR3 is TGCAGCGTTGTTTCGCCGGACTCGGGCTATGGCTACACCTTC. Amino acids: CSVVSPDSGYGYTF. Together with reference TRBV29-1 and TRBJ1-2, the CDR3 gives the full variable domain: SAVISQKPSRDICQRGTSLTIQCQVDSQVTMMFWYRQQPGQSLTLIATANQGSEATYESGFVIDKFPISRPNLTFSTLTVSNMSPEDSSIYLCSVVSPDSGYGYTFGSGTRLTVV.

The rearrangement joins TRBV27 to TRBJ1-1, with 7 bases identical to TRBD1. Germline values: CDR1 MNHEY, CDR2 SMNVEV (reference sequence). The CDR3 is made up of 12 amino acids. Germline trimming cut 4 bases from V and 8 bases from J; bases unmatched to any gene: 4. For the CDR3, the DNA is TGTGCCAGCAGTTACCAGGGGGGGGAAGCTTTCTTT. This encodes CASSYQGGEAFF.

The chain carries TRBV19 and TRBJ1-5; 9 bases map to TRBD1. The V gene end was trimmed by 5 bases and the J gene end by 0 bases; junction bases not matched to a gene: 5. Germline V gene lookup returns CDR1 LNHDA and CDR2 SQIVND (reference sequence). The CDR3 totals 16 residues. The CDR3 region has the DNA TGTGCCAGTAGTCCGGACAGGGGAATTAGCAATCAGCCCCAGCATTTT. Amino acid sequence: CASSPDRGISNQPQHF.

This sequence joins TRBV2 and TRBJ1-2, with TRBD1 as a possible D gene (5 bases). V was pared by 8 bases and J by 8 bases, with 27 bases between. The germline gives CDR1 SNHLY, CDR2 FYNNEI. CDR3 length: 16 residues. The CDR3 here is CASGRDGVTSARGYTF. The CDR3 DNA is TGTGCCAGCGGACGGGACGGAGTAACATCCGCGCGCGGCTACACCTTC.

CDR3 loop: CASSLQGAREAFF. The CDR3 bases are TGTGCCAGCAGCCTACAGGGGGCTCGAGAAGCTTTCTTT. This chain links TRBV28 with TRBJ1-1; 9 bases line up with TRBD1. Unmatched junction bases numbered 7, after V lost 6 bases and J lost 8 bases. The CDR3 has 13 residues. Germline CDR1 is MDHEN and CDR2 is SYDVKM.

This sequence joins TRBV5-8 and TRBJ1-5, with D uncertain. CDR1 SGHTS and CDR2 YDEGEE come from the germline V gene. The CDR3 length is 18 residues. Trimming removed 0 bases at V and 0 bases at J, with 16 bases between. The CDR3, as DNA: TGTGCCAGCAGCTTGGAAGATAGCGCCGGATATAGCAATCAGCCCCAGCATTTT. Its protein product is CASSLEDSAGYSNQPQHF. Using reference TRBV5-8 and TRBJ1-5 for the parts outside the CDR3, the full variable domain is EAGVTQSPTHLIKTRGQQATLRCSPISGHTSVYWYQQALGLGLQFLLWYDEGEERNRGNFPPRFSGRQFPNYSSELNVNALELEDSALYLCASSLEDSAGYSNQPQHFGDGTRLSIL.

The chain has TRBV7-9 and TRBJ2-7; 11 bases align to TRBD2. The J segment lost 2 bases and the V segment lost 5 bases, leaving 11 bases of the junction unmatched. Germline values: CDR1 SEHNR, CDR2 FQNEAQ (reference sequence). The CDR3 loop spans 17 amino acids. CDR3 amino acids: CASSQNQASGRTYEQYF. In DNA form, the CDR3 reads TGTGCCAGCAGCCAGAACCAGGCTAGCGGGAGGACCTACGAGCAGTACTTC.

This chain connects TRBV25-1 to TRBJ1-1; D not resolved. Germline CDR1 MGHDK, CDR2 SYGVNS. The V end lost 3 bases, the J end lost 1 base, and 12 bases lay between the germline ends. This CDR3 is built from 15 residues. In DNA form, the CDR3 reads TGTGCCAGCAGTGATGGGGTCAGCAAGAACACTGAAGCTTTCTTT. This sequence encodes CASSDGVSKNTEAFF.

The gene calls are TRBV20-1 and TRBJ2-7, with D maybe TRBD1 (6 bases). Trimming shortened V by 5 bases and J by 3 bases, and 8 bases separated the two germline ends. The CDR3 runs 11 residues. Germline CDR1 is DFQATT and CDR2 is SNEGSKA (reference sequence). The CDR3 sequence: CSAEDSYEQYF. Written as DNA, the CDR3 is TGCAGTGCTGAGGACAGCTACGAGCAGTACTTC.

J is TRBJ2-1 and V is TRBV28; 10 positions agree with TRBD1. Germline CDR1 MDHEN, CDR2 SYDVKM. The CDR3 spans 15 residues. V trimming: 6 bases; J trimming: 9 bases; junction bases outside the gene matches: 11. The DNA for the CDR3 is TGTGCCAGCAGGGTGGGACAGGGGTTCGGAGGTGAGCAGTTCTTC. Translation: CASRVGQGFGGEQFF.

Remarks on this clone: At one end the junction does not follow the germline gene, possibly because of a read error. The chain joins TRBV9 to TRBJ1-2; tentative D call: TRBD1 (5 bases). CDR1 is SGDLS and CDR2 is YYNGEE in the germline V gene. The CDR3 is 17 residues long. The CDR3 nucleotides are TGTGCCAGCAGCCCTATGCCAGGGTCTTTCCCCAACTATGGCTGCACCTTC. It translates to CASSPMPGSFPNYGCTF.

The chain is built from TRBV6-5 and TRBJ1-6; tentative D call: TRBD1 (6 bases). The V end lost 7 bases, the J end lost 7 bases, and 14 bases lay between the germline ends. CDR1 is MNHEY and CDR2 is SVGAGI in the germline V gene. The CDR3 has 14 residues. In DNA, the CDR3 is TGTGCCAGCATAACACCGCAGGGGAATTCACCCCTCCACTTT. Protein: CASITPQGNSPLHF.

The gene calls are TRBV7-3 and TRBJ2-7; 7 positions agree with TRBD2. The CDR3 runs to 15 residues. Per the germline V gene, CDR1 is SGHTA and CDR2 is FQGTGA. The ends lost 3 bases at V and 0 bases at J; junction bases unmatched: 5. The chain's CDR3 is CASSFQGGSSYEQYF. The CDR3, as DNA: TGTGCCAGCAGCTTCCAGGGCGGGAGCTCCTACGAGCAGTACTTC.

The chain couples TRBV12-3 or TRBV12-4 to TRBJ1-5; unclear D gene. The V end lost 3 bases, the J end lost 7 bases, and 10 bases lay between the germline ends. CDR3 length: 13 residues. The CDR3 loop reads CASSFGSRQPQHF. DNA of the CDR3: TGTGCCAGCAGTTTTGGCAGTAGGCAGCCCCAGCATTTT.

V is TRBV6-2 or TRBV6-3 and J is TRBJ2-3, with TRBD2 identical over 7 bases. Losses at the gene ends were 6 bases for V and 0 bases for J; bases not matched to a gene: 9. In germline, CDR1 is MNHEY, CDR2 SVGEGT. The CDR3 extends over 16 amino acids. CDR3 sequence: CASSLRLARSTDTQYF. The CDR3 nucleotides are TGTGCCAGCAGCTTGAGACTAGCTCGCAGCACAGATACGCAGTATTTT.

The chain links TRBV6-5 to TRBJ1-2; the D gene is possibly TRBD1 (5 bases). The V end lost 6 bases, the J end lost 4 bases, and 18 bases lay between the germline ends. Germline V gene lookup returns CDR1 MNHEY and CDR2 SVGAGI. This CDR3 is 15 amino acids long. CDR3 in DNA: TGTGCCAGCAGCGGGGGGAGCAGGTCGCTCTATGGCTACACCTTC. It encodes CASSGGSRSLYGYTF.

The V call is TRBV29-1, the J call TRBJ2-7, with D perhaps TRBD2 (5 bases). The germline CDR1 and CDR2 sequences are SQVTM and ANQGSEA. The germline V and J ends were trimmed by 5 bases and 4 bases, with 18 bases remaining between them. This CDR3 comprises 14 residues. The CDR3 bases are TGCAGCGTTCGGGGAGCGGCCGACCGTTACGAGCAGTACTTC. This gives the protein CSVRGAADRYEQYF.

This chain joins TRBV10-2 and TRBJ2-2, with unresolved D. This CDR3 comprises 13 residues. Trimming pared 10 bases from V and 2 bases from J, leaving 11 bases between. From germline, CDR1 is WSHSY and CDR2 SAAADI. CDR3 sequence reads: CATRYHNTGELFF. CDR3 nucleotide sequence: TGCGCCACGCGCTACCATAACACCGGGGAGCTGTTTTTT.

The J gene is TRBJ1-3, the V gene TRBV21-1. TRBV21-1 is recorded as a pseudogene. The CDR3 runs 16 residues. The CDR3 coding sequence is TGTGCCAGCAGCAAAGCTCGGGGCGCCGGGGGAAACACCATATATTTT. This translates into CASSKARGAGGNTIYF.

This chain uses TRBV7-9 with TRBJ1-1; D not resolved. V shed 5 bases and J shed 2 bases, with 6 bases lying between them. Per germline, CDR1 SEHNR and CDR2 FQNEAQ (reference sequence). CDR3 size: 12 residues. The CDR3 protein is CASSTHNTEAFF. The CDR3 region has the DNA TGTGCCAGCAGCACGCACAACACTGAAGCTTTCTTT.

The CDR3 DNA follows: TGTGCCAGCAGCTTCGGGACGAGGAACACTGAAGCTTTCTTT. Encoded protein: CASSFGTRNTEAFF. The chain uses TRBV7-2 and TRBJ1-1; the D gene is possibly TRBD1 (5 bases). In germline, CDR1 is SGHTA, CDR2 FQGNSA. Deletions cut 3 bases from V and 1 base from J, with 9 bases between. The CDR3 runs to 14 residues.

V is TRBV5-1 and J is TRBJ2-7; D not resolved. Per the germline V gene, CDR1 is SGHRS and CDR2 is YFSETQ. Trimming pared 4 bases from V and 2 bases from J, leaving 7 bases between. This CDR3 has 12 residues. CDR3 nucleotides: TGCGCCAGCAGCCTTGACGCCTACGAGCAGTACTTC. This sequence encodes CASSLDAYEQYF.

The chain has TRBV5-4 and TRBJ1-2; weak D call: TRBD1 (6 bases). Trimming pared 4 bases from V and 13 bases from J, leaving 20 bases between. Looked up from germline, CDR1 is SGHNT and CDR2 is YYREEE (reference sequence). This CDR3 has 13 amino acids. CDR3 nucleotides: TGTGCCAGCAGCGTTCGCGGGACACCCGCCGGCACCTTC. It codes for CASSVRGTPAGTF.

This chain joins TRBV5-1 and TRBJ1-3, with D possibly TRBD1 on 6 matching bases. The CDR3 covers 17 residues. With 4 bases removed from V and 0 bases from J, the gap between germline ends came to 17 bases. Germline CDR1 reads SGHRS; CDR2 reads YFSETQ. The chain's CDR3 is CASSAYKGQFSGNTIYF. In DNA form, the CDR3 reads TGCGCCAGCAGCGCATACAAAGGACAGTTCTCTGGAAACACCATATATTTT. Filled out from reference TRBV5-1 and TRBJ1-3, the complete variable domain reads KAGVTQTPRYLIKTRGQQVTLSCSPISGHRSVSWYQQTPGQGLQFLFEYFSETQRNKGNFPGRFSGRQFSNSRSEMNVSTLELGDSALYLCASSAYKGQFSGNTIYFGEGSWLTVV.

CDR3 sequence reads: CASSGGWTEAFF. The CDR3 nucleotides are TGTGCCAGCAGTGGCGGTTGGACTGAAGCTTTCTTT. The J gene is TRBJ1-1, the V gene TRBV28, with D uncertain. Trimming took 5 bases from V and 5 from J, leaving 9 bases between them. CDR1 MDHEN and CDR2 SYDVKM come from the germline V gene. This CDR3 is 12 amino acids long.

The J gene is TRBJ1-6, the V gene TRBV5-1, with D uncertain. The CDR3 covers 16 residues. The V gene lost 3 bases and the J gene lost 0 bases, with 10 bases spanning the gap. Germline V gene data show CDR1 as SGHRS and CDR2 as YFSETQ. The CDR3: CASSSDGSSYNSPLHF. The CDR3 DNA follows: TGCGCCAGCAGCTCCGACGGAAGCTCCTATAATTCACCCCTCCACTTT.

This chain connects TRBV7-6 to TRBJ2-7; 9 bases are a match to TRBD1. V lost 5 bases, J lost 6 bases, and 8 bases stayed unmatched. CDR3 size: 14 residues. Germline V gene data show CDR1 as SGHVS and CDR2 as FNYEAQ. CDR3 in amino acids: CASSPNRGQGEQYF. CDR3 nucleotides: TGTGCCAGCAGCCCAAACAGGGGGCAGGGCGAGCAGTACTTC.

CDR3 nucleotides: TGCAGTGCTAGTGGGACTAGCGGTGCCTACGAGCAGTACTTC. It yields the protein CSASGTSGAYEQYF. The chain combines TRBV20-1 with TRBJ2-7, with 11 bases that match TRBD2. V gave up 3 bases and J gave up 2 bases; unmatched junction bases: 3. The CDR3 consists of 14 residues. From germline, CDR1 is DFQATT and CDR2 SNEGSKA (reference sequence).